The rows below give T cell receptor beta chains drawn from one sample of a study of CD8+CD57+ T cells in acquired aplastic anemia. TCRdb used MiXCR to reprocess the reads, holding one entry per CDR3 protein. The table records approximately 300,000 distinct CDR3 sequences, about three fifths of them present only once. The specimen was sorted CD4+, CD8+, or CD8+CD57+ T cells (not recorded which) from PBMCs. The receptors stem from a human donor with aplastic anemia. The CDR3 runs from the conserved cysteine through the conserved F or W. Size values are once, few and many counts, or a class for expanded clones, and some rows have none.

V gene	J gene	clone size	CDR3 protein
TRBV25-1	TRBJ2-7	-	CASRPTGGGEQYF
TRBV5-4	TRBJ1-2	-	CASSLAGDLGYTF
TRBV2	TRBJ2-7	-	CASSGRRESSYEQYF
TRBV20-1	TRBJ2-7	once	CSADRASREEPYEQYF
TRBV7-9	TRBJ2-1	-	CASSFGGGEQFF
TRBV19	TRBJ2-3	few	CASRKGLADLTDTQYF
TRBV10-1	TRBJ2-7	-	CDSSDSSYEQYF
TRBV10-3	TRBJ1-1	-	CAIIRSGQYPQAFF
TRBV12-3/TRBV12-4	TRBJ2-7	-	CASNGRGAGSYEQYF
TRBV19	TRBJ2-5	-	CASSFWWLQETQYF
TRBV7-2	TRBJ2-7	few	CASSSFSGSTTYEQYF
TRBV5-1	TRBJ2-4	many	CASRIGGGQGNIQYF
TRBV6-4	TRBJ2-1	many	CASSDSGRGEQFF
TRBV7-9	TRBJ2-3	many	CASSLDLAGVGSDTQYF
TRBV7-9	TRBJ2-7	-	CASGSGTSGPYSYEQYF
TRBV9	TRBJ2-7	-	CASSTRDLYEQYF
TRBV20-1	TRBJ2-7	-	CSARVGSGHYEQYF
TRBV5-6	TRBJ2-7	-	CASSTPLSSYEQYF
TRBV7-9	TRBJ1-2	many	CASSSYDRAPRGYTF
TRBV11-2	TRBJ2-2	-	CASSSDLGELFF
TRBV15	TRBJ2-1	-	CATSTAARVDEQFF
TRBV15	TRBJ2-1	-	CATRDPGLANHEQFF
TRBV29-1	TRBJ1-5	few	CSVVGITGGSNQPQHF
TRBV5-4	TRBJ2-1	many	CASSLLGLAGANNEQFF
TRBV5-8	TRBJ2-1	many	CASSRGVGSYNEQFF
TRBV9	TRBJ2-7	-	CASSLTWSSYEQYF
TRBV10-3	TRBJ2-2	-	CAVSPDRDTGELFF
TRBV6-4	TRBJ1-6	few	CASSPQGVVNSPLHF
TRBV7-9	TRBJ1-4	few	CASSAGRDKGSSNEKLFF
TRBV19	TRBJ2-5	-	CASSMTSGGLTQYF
TRBV29-1	TRBJ1-2	few	CSAPSLGGDFGYTF
TRBV20-1	TRBJ2-1	-	CSAILDVGSSYNEQFF
TRBV7-9	TRBJ2-7	-	CASSISGRTNEQYF
TRBV2	TRBJ2-1	-	CASTALSSYNEQFF
TRBV5-1	TRBJ1-1	many	CASSFQGGLMNTEAFF
TRBV20-1	TRBJ2-7	few	CSAREDGTGGSHEQYF
TRBV19	TRBJ2-5	many	CASSQPGGTQYF
TRBV14	TRBJ2-3	-	CASSHTEGVVNTQYF
TRBV7-9	TRBJ2-7	-	CASSLVWSYEQYF
TRBV5-1	TRBJ2-3	many	CASSGGRAGDTQYF
TRBV19	TRBJ1-6	-	CASSPQGAASPPHF
TRBV12-3/TRBV12-4	TRBJ1-2	-	CASSDREDYGYTF
TRBV15	TRBJ2-7	-	CATSREIAGGAGYEQYF
TRBV5-1	TRBJ2-5	-	CASSLERGQETQYF
TRBV5-1	TRBJ1-3	many	CASSETLFSGNTIYF
TRBV12-3/TRBV12-4	TRBJ2-1	many	CASQPRGAAGNEQFF
TRBV29-1	TRBJ2-1	-	CSGRDGSSYNEQFF
TRBV7-9	TRBJ1-4	-	CASSLTKGARGEKLFF
TRBV7-9	TRBJ2-3	-	CASSLSTGARADTQYF
TRBV24-1	TRBJ2-3	-	CATSDPGLAGSTDTQYF